This T cell receptor beta chain came from a study of blood T cell repertoires in COVID-19 (dated by TCRdb to 2019 to 2021). Regarding the complete study: Samples covering the acute and convalescent phases of COVID-19 were provided by collaborators in the United States, Italy and Spain. The repertoires were released in a freely available public database meant as a resource for research on the immune response to SARS-CoV-2. Samples were obtained from the ongoing ImmuneRACE study (first 160 participants) and from about 1,300 subjects provided by 6 global collaborators. The material from the prospective study consisted of cDNA or gDNA derived from T cells, B-cell-depleted T cells, or PBMCs. The dataset comprised deeply sampled blood TCRbeta repertoires from subjects exposed to, actively infected with, or recovered from COVID-19. Where available, HLA class I and class II types were taken from metadata supplied by the sample provider and were not determined by assay-based typing. Nearly every sample came with metadata listing a de-identified subject ID, COVID-19 status, age in years and sex. General findings and caveats noted by the study authors: How much clinical and demographic metadata was included differed by source and by participant, and the metadata was provided uncurated.

This clone was observed a single time. Its antigen is still unknown. No much larger clonotype is one base removed from it; base qualities were not supplied. The immunoSEQ Assay, a bias-controlled multiplex PCR, was used to amplify TCRbeta CDR3 regions from genomic DNA. On the authors' methods: The number of nucleated cells in each sample was estimated by amplification of reference gene primers within the assay. To quantify the absolute abundance of each unique TCRbeta CDR3 rearrangement, sequence reads were collapsed and filtered. For each sample, productive Simpson clonality was calculated as the square root of Simpson's diversity index over productive rearrangements. The table comes from immuneACCESS by way of TCRdb, which keeps in-frame sequences with V and J called. Part of the clones is missing from these tables; in studies checked, under half for an unresolved V gene and the rest for unknown reasons. The DNA gave D and trimming, while V, J and clone size come from that table. The sample table contains about 260,000 clones; only one count was recorded for 80% to 90% of them. The leading ten clones occupy about 3.1% of the sample.

Participants in the prospective study were enrolled through a virtual design, were aged about 18 to 90 years, and lived in 24 United States geographic areas. To assign participants to cohorts, the prospective study relied on clinical history that participants themselves reported in a screening survey and a study questionnaire. A participant counted as exposed if, within 2 weeks of entering the study, that participant had been in contact with someone who had a PCR-confirmed or clinician-diagnosed COVID-19 case. In the prospective study, whole blood, serum and a nasopharyngeal or oropharyngeal swab were collected from each participant by mobile phlebotomists. Prospective study participants could optionally give additional blood draws and questionnaires over an approximately 2-month period. Before DNA extraction, blood samples from the prospective study were shipped at room temperature or frozen.

The CDR3 starts with the cysteine, ends with the phenylalanine, and has 14 residues. This entry keeps only the CDR3 DNA: 42 bases, framed from base 1. Germline trimming: 3 bases from V, 5 bases from J; junction bases outside gene matches: 5. CDR1 and CDR2 were assigned from the germline V gene as ENHRY and SYGVKD. What was sequenced was PBMCs or T cells enriched from blood (not recorded which). The clonotype originates from a woman aged 35 to 49 who had been exposed to COVID-19. The chain is made from TRBV10-3 and TRBJ2-7, and 9 junctional nucleotides match TRBD1. The bases are TGTGCCATCAGTGATCGGACAGGGGAGGACGAGCAGTACTTC. This sequence encodes CAISDRTGEDEQYF.